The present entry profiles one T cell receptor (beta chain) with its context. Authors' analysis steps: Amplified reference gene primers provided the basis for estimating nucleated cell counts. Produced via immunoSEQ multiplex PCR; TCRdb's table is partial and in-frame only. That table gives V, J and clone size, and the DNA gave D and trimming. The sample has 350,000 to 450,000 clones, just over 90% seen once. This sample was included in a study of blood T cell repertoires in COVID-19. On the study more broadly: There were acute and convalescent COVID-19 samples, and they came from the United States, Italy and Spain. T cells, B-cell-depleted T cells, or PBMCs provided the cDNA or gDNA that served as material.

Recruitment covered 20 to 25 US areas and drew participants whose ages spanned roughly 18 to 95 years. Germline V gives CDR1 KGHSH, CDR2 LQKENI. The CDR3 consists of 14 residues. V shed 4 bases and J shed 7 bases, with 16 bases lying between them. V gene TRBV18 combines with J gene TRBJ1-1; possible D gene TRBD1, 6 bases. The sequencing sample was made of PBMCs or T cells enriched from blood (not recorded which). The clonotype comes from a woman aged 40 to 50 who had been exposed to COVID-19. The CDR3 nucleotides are TGTGCCAGCTCACGAGACACCCCACAGGGTGAAGCTTTCTTT. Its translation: CASSRDTPQGEAFF.